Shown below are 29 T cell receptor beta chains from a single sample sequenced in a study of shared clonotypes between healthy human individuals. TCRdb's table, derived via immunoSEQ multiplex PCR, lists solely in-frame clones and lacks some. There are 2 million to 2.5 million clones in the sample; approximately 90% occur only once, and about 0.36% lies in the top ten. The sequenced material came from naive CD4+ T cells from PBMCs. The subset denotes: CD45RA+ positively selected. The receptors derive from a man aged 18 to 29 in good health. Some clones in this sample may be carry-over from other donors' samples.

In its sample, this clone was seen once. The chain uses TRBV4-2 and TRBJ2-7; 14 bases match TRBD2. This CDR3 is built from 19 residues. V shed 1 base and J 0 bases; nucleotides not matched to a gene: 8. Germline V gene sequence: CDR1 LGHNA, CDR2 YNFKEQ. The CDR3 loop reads CASSQVQFGLAGGSYEQYF. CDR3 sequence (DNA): TGTGCCAGCAGCCAAGTTCAGTTCGGACTAGCGGGAGGCTCCTACGAGCAGTACTTC.

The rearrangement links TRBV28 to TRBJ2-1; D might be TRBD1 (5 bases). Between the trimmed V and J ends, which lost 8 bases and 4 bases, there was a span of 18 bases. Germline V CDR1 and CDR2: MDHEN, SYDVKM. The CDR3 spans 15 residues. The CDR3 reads CASADKNRIYNEQFF. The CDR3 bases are TGTGCCAGCGCGGATAAAAACAGGATTTACAATGAGCAGTTCTTC.

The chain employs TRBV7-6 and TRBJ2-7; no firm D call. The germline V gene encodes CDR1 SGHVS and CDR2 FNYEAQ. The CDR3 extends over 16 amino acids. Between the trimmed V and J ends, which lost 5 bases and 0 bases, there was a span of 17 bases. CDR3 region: CASSPLNRGPSYEQYF. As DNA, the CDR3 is TGTGCCAGCAGCCCGCTAAATCGAGGTCCCTCCTACGAGCAGTACTTC.

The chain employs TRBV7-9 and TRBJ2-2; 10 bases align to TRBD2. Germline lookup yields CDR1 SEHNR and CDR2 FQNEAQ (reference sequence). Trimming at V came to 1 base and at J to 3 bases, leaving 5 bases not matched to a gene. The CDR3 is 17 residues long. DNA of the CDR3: TGTGCCAGCAGCTTAGACGGTCTAGCGGGAGACACCGGGGAGCTGTTTTTT. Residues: CASSLDGLAGDTGELFF.

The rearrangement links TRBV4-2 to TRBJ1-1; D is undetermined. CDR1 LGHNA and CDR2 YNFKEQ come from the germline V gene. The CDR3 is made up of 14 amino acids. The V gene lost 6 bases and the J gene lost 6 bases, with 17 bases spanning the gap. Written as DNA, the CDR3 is TGTGCCAGCAGTCGAACAGCTGAACACCCTGAAGCTTTCTTT. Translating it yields CASSRTAEHPEAFF.

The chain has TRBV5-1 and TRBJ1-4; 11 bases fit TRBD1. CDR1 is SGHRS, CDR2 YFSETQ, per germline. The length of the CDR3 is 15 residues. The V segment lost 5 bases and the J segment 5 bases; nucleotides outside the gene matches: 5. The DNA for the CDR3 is TGCGCCAGCAGACTCGGGACAGGGGGAAATGAAAAACTGTTTTTT. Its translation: CASRLGTGGNEKLFF. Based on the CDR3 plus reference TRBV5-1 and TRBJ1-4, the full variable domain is KAGVTQTPRYLIKTRGQQVTLSCSPISGHRSVSWYQQTPGQGLQFLFEYFSETQRNKGNFPGRFSGRQFSNSRSEMNVSTLELGDSALYLCASRLGTGGNEKLFFGSGTQLSVL.

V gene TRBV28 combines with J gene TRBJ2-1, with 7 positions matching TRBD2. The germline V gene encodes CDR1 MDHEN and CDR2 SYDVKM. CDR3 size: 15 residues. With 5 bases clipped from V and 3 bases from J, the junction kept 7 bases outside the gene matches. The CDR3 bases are TGTGCCAGCAGTCTCCAGGGAGGGAACTACAATGAGCAGTTCTTC. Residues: CASSLQGGNYNEQFF.

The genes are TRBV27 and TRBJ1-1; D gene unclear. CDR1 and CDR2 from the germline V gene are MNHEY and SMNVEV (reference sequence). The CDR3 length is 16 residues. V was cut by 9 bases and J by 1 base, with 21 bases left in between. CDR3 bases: TGTGCCAGTCGTCTTTTTCGGGGAGGTTCGAACACTGAAGCTTTCTTT. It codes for CASRLFRGGSNTEAFF.

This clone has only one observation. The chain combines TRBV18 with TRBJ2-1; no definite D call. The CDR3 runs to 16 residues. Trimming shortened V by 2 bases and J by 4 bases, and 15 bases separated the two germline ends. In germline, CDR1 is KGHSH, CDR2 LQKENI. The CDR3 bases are TGTGCCAGCTCACCAGTAAAGGGTGTTAGTTACAATGAGCAGTTCTTC. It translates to CASSPVKGVSYNEQFF.

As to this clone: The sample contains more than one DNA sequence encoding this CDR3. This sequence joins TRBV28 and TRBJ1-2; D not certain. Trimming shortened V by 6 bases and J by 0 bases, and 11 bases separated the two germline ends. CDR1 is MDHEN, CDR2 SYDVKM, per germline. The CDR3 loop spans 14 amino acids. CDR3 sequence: CASSSAGANYGYTF. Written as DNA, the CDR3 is TGTGCCAGCAGCTCGGCTGGAGCTAACTATGGCTACACCTTC.

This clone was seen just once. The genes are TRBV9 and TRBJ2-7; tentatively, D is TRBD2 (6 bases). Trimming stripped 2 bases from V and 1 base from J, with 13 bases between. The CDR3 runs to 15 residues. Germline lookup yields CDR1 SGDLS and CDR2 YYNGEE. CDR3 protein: CASSVHLAPSYEQYF. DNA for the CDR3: TGTGCCAGCAGCGTCCACCTAGCGCCTTCCTACGAGCAGTACTTC.

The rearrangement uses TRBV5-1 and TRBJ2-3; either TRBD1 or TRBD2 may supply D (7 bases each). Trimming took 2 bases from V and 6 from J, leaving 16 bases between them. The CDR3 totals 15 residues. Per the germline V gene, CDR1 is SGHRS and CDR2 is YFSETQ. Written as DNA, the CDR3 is TGCGCCAGCAGCTTAGGGGGAGGGGGCCTGGATACGCAGTATTTT. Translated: CASSLGGGGLDTQYF. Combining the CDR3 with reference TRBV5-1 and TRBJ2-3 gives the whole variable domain KAGVTQTPRYLIKTRGQQVTLSCSPISGHRSVSWYQQTPGQGLQFLFEYFSETQRNKGNFPGRFSGRQFSNSRSEMNVSTLELGDSALYLCASSLGGGGLDTQYFGPGTRLTVL.

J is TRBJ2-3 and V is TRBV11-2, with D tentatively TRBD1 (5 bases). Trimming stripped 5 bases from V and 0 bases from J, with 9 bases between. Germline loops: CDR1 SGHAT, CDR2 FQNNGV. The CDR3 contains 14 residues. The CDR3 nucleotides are TGTGCCAGCAGCAAACAGGTTAGCACAGATACGCAGTATTTT. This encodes CASSKQVSTDTQYF.

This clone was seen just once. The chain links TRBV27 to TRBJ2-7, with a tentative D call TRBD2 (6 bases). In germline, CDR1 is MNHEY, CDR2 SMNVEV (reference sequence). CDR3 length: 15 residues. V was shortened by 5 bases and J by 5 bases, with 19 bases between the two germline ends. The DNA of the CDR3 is TGTGCCAGCAGTCCTCAGGACTACCCTATGAACGAGCAGTACTTC. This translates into CASSPQDYPMNEQYF.

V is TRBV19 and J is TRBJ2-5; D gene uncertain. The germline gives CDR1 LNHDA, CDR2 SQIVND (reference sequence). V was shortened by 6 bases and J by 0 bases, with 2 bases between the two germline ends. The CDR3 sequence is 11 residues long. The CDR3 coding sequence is TGTGCCAGTAGGGACCAAGAGACCCAGTACTTC. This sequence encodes CASRDQETQYF.

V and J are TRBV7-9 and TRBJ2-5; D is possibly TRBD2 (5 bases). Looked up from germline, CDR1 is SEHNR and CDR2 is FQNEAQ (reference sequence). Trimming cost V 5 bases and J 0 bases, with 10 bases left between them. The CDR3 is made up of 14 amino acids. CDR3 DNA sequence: TGTGCCAGCAGCAAAACCGGGAACCAAGAGACCCAGTACTTC. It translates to CASSKTGNQETQYF. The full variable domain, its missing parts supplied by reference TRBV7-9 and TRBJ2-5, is DTGVSQNPRHKITKRGQNVTFRCDPISEHNRLYWYRQTLGQGPEFLTYFQNEAQLEKSRLLSDRFSAERPKGSFSTLEIQRTEQGDSAMYLCASSKTGNQETQYFGPGTRLLVL.

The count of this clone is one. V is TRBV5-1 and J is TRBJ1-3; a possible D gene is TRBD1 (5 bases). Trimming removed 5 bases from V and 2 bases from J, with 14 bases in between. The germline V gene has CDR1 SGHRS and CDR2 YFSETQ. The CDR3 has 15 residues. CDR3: CASRRDGFPGNTIYF. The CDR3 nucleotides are TGCGCCAGCAGGAGGGACGGGTTTCCTGGAAACACCATATATTTT.

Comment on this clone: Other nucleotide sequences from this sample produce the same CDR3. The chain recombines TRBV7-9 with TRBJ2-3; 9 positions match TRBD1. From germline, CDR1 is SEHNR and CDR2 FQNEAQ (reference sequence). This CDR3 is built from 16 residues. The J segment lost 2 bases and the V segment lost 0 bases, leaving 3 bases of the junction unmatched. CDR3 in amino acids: CASSLARTGDTDTQYF. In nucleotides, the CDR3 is TGTGCCAGCAGCTTAGCGAGGACAGGGGACACAGATACGCAGTATTTT. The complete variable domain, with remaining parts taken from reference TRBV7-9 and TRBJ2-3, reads DTGVSQNPRHKITKRGQNVTFRCDPISEHNRLYWYRQTLGQGPEFLTYFQNEAQLEKSRLLSDRFSAERPKGSFSTLEIQRTEQGDSAMYLCASSLARTGDTDTQYFGPGTRLTVL.

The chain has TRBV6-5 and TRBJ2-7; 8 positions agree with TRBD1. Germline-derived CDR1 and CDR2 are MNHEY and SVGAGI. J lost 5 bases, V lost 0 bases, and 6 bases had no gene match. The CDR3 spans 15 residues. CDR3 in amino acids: CASSYSRTGIDEQYF. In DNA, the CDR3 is TGTGCCAGCAGTTACTCGAGGACAGGGATCGACGAGCAGTACTTC.

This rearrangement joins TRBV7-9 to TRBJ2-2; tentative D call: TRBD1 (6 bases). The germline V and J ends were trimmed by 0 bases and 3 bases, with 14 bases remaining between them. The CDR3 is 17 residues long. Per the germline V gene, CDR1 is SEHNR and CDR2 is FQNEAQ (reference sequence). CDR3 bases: TGTGCCAGCAGCTTAGCGGGGGCGGGTTTGGACACCGGGGAGCTGTTTTTT. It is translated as CASSLAGAGLDTGELFF.

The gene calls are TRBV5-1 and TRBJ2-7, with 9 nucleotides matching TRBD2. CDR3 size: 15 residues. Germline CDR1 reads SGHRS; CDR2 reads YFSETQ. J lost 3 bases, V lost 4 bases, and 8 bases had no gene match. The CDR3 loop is CASSAGQTSGYEQYF. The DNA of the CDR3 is TGCGCCAGCAGCGCCGGACAGACTAGCGGCTACGAGCAGTACTTC.

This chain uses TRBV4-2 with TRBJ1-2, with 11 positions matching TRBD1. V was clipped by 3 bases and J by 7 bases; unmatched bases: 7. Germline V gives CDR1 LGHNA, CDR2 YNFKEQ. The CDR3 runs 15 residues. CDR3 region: CASSHGLGQGGGYTF. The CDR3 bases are TGTGCCAGCAGCCACGGTTTGGGACAGGGGGGTGGCTACACCTTC.

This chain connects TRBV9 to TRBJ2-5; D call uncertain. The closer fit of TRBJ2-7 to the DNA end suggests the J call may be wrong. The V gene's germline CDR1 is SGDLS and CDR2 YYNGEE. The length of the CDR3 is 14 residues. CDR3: CASSITNLGYEQYF. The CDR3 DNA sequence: TGTGCCAGCAGTATTACGAATTTAGGCTACGAGCAGTACTTC.

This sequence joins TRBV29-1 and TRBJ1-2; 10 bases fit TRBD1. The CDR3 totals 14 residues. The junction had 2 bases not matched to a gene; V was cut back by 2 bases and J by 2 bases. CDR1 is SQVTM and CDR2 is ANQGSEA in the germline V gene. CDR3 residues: CSVELGQGNYGYTF. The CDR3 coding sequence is TGCAGCGTTGAATTGGGACAGGGGAACTATGGCTACACCTTC. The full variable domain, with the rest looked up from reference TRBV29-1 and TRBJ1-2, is SAVISQKPSRDICQRGTSLTIQCQVDSQVTMMFWYRQQPGQSLTLIATANQGSEATYESGFVIDKFPISRPNLTFSTLTVSNMSPEDSSIYLCSVELGQGNYGYTFGSGTRLTVV.

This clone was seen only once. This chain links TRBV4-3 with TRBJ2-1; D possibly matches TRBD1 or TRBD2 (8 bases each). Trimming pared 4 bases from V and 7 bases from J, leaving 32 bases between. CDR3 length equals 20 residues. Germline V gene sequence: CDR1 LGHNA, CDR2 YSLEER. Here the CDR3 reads CASSPRFDSGGDRWPNEQFF. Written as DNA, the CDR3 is TGCGCCAGCAGCCCGAGATTCGATTCGGGAGGGGACAGGTGGCCAAATGAGCAGTTCTTC.

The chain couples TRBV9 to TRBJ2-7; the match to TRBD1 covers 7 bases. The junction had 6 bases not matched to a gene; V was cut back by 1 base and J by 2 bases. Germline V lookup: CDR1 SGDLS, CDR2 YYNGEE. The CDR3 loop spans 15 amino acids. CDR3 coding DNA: TGTGCCAGCAGCGTACAGCCGGGACAGACCTACGAGCAGTACTTC. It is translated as CASSVQPGQTYEQYF. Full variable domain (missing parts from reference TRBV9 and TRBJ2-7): DSGVTQTPKHLITATGQRVTLRCSPRSGDLSVYWYQQSLDQGLQFLIQYYNGEERAKGNILERFSAQQFPDLHSELNLSSLELGDSALYFCASSVQPGQTYEQYFGPGTRLTVT.

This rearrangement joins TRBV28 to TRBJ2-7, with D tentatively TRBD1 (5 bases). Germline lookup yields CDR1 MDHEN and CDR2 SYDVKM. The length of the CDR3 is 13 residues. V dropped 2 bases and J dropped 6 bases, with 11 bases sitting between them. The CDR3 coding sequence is TGTGCCAGCAGTTTAGCAGGGCTGGTCGAGCAGTACTTC. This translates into CASSLAGLVEQYF.

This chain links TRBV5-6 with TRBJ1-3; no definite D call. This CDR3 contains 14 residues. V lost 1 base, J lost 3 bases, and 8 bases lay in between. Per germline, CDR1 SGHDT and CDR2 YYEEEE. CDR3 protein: CASSLTQFGNTIYF. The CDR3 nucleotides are TGTGCCAGCAGCTTGACGCAGTTTGGAAACACCATATATTTT.

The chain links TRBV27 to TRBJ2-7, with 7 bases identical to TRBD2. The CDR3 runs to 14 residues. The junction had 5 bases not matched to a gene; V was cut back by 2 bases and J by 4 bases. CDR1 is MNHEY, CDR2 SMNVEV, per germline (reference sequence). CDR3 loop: CASSLAGVGYEQYF. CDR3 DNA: TGTGCCAGCAGTTTAGCGGGAGTAGGGTACGAGCAGTACTTC.